This TCR beta chain was identified during a study of shared clonotypes between healthy human individuals. The table lists this clone with a few counts. Produced via immunoSEQ multiplex PCR; TCRdb's table is partial and in-frame only. The profile shows millions of clones, 90% to 95% of them singletons. Germline values: CDR1 MGHDK, CDR2 SYGVNS. The CDR3 has 14 residues. V was clipped by 5 bases and J by 3 bases; unmatched bases: 4. The sequence came from a man aged 18-30 years in good health. The sequencing input was naive CD4+ T cells sorted from blood. Stated subset: CD45RA+ positively selected. The J gene is TRBJ2-7, the V gene TRBV25-1; TRBD2 matches 10 bases. In DNA, the CDR3 is TGTGCCAGCAGTTTAGCGGGGGGCGACTACGAGCAGTACTTC. This gives the protein CASSLAGGDYEQYF.